These 24 T cell receptor beta chains share one sample of origin, sequenced in a study of T cells in Graves' hyperthyroidism and ophthalmopathy. TCR beta CDR3 regions were amplified from RNA transcripts. An initial round of RT-PCR targeting the TCR CDR3 relied on the HTBI primer set. TCRdb re-analysed the multiplex PCR reads in MiXCR, keeping a single row per CDR3 protein. The sample includes over 250,000 distinct CDR3 sequences, approximately 20% of them seen just once. Specimen: blood. The receptors derive from a young man with Graves' ophthalmopathy.

The rearrangement joins TRBV28 to TRBJ1-5; 7 bases agree with TRBD1. V shed 3 bases, J shed 3 bases, and the junction held 8 bases outside the gene matches. CDR3 length: 16 residues. Germline V gene data show CDR1 as MDHEN and CDR2 as SYDVKM. The CDR3, as DNA: TGTGCCAGCAGTTTCCTCCCGGGACAGAACAATCAGCCCCAGCATTTT. Its translation: CASSFLPGQNNQPQHF.

J is TRBJ1-1 and V is TRBV29-1, with 10 bases lining up with TRBD1. Losses at the gene ends were 5 bases for V and 0 bases for J; bases not matched to a gene: 3. This CDR3 has 14 amino acids. Looked up from germline, CDR1 is SQVTM and CDR2 is ANQGSEA. The chain's CDR3 is CSVRDRGMNTEAFF. Here the CDR3 DNA reads TGCAGCGTTCGGGACAGGGGAATGAACACTGAAGCTTTCTTT.

This clonotype was detected many times. This sequence joins TRBV7-9 and TRBJ2-1; TRBD2 aligns across 9 bases. This CDR3 comprises 15 residues. J was trimmed by 3 bases and V by 6 bases; bases with no gene match: 6. Germline V gives CDR1 SEHNR, CDR2 FQNEAQ (reference sequence). The CDR3 DNA reads as TGTGCCAGCAGTGGGCTAGCGGGACTCTACAATGAGCAGTTCTTC. Translating gives CASSGLAGLYNEQFF.

V is TRBV6-2 or TRBV6-3 and J is TRBJ2-1; TRBD2 matches at 10 bases. The CDR3 sequence is 16 residues long. Germline loops: CDR1 MNHEY, CDR2 SVGEGT. Trimming at V came to 6 bases and at J to 3 bases, leaving 8 bases not matched to a gene. The CDR3 region is CASSPPSGRFYNEQFF. Written as DNA, the CDR3 is TGTGCCAGCAGCCCCCCTAGCGGGAGATTCTACAATGAGCAGTTCTTC.

V and J are TRBV6-5 and TRBJ2-3, with D hard to call. V was pared by 2 bases and J by 2 bases, with 8 bases between. The CDR3 is 14 residues long. Germline V gene sequence: CDR1 MNHEY, CDR2 SVGAGI. CDR3 loop: CASSYKSYTDTQYF. In DNA, the CDR3 is TGTGCCAGCAGTTACAAATCCTACACAGATACGCAGTATTTT.

This clonotype was picked up a small number of times. V is TRBV9 and J is TRBJ2-7; 8 bases align to TRBD1. Trimming took 2 bases from V and 6 from J; bases not matched to a gene: 7. This CDR3 has 14 residues. Germline V CDR1 and CDR2: SGDLS, YYNGEE. Here the CDR3 reads CASSVSVTGGEQYF. The CDR3 nucleotides read TGTGCCAGCAGCGTCAGCGTCACAGGGGGCGAGCAGTACTTC.

The chain has TRBV7-2 and TRBJ1-4, with 9 bases matching TRBD1. V lost 6 bases, J lost 7 bases, and 3 bases stayed unmatched. This CDR3 spans 13 amino acids. Germline V gene sequence: CDR1 SGHTA, CDR2 FQGNSA. The CDR3 DNA reads TGTGCCAGCAGTCCGGACAGGGGTGAAAAACTGTTTTTT. This codes for CASSPDRGEKLFF.

This chain joins TRBV6-2 or TRBV6-3 and TRBJ2-7; D is possibly TRBD1 (9 bases). The CDR3 runs to 18 residues. Germline V lookup: CDR1 MNHEY, CDR2 SVGEGT. V lost 4 bases and J 4 bases, leaving 26 bases between the germline ends. CDR3 sequence reads: CASSWDRVDLAGRYEQYF. The CDR3 nucleotides are TGTGCCAGCAGTTGGGACAGGGTGGACCTAGCGGGTCGGTACGAGCAGTACTTC.

This clonotype was seen a handful of times. The CDR3 loop reads CASSLMGGRGSPLHF. CDR3 nucleotide sequence: TGTGCCAGCAGCCTAATGGGGGGGCGCGGTTCACCCCTCCACTTT. V gene TRBV7-8 combines with J gene TRBJ1-6; tentative D call: TRBD1 (6 bases). Trimming stripped 5 bases from V and 9 bases from J, with 17 bases between. In germline, CDR1 is SGHVS, CDR2 FQNEAQ. CDR3 length: 15 amino acids.

V usage is TRBV5-4 and J usage is TRBJ2-2; 12 nucleotides line up with TRBD2. Looked up from germline, CDR1 is SGHNT and CDR2 is YYREEE (reference sequence). This CDR3 comprises 14 residues. The V gene end was trimmed by 4 bases and the J gene end by 7 bases; junction bases not matched to a gene: 2. The chain's CDR3 is CASSLGLAGGELFF. CDR3 DNA sequence: TGTGCCAGCAGCCTGGGACTAGCGGGCGGGGAGCTGTTTTTT.

The chain's CDR3 is CASSLVLTSGIYNEQFF. The CDR3 bases are TGTGCCAGCAGCTTAGTTCTTACTAGCGGAATCTACAATGAGCAGTTCTTC. The chain joins TRBV7-2 to TRBJ2-1, with 8 bases fitting TRBD2. The CDR3 is made up of 17 amino acids. The V gene's germline CDR1 is SGHTA and CDR2 FQGNSA. Trimming cost V 1 base and J 3 bases; bases outside gene matches: 8.

V usage is TRBV30 and J usage is TRBJ2-3; TRBD1 is a possible D gene (5 bases). Per the germline V gene, CDR1 is GTSNPN and CDR2 is SVGIG (reference sequence). The CDR3 is made up of 12 amino acids. Trimming took off 7 bases at V and 4 bases at J, with 12 bases between the two ends. In DNA, the CDR3 is TGTGCCTCAAGGGGTAGAGCAGATACGCAGTATTTT. Translating gives CASRGRADTQYF. Variable domain in full (rest from reference TRBV30 and TRBJ2-3): SQTIHQWPATLVQPVGSPLSLECTVEGTSNPNLYWYRQAAGRGLQLLFYSVGIGQISSEVPQNLSASRPQDRQFILSSKKLLLSDSGFYLCASRGRADTQYFGPGTRLTVL.

This clonotype has just a few counts. The chain employs TRBV4-1 and TRBJ2-1; TRBD2 matches 12 bases. The V gene's germline CDR1 is MGHRA and CDR2 YSYEKL. V gave up 3 bases and J gave up 5 bases; unmatched junction bases: 14. The CDR3 runs 19 residues. The CDR3 sequence: CASSHPGLAGGARHNEQFF. CDR3 in DNA: TGCGCCAGCAGCCACCCGGGACTAGCGGGCGGTGCACGACACAATGAGCAGTTCTTC.

The rearrangement joins TRBV27 to TRBJ2-3; a possible D gene is TRBD2 (5 bases). The CDR3 is made up of 12 amino acids. Trimming removed 6 bases at V and 6 bases at J, with 10 bases between. Germline lookup yields CDR1 MNHEY and CDR2 SMNVEV (reference sequence). The CDR3 loop is CASSRTEDTQYF. The CDR3 bases are TGTGCCAGCAGCCGGACTGAGGATACGCAGTATTTT.

The chain combines TRBV12-3 or TRBV12-4 with TRBJ2-3; no clear D gene. Trimming left V 3 bases short and J 4 bases short, with 11 bases between. The CDR3 consists of 14 residues. This CDR3 reads CASSLISQADTQYF. The CDR3 DNA follows: TGTGCCAGCAGTTTGATTTCTCAAGCAGATACGCAGTATTTT.

The DNA for the CDR3 is TGTGCCATCAGTGAGTCAATCCCAGGACAGCGTGCGGACAATGAGCAGTTCTTC. The encoded protein is CAISESIPGQRADNEQFF. This chain links TRBV10-3 with TRBJ2-1; tentatively, D is TRBD1 (6 bases). Germline V lookup: CDR1 ENHRY, CDR2 SYGVKD. This CDR3 has 18 residues. The V and J ends lost 0 bases and 5 bases respectively, with 20 bases between them.

This clonotype was counted between two and nine times. CDR3 in amino acids: CASYANEKLFF. Here the CDR3 DNA reads TGTGCCAGTTATGCTAATGAAAAACTGTTTTTT. This chain links TRBV27 with TRBJ1-4, with D unresolved. Trimming removed 9 bases from V and 3 bases from J, with 5 bases in between. This CDR3 contains 11 residues. Germline-derived CDR1 and CDR2 are MNHEY and SMNVEV (reference sequence).

This clonotype has a handful of counts. The chain joins TRBV6-4 to TRBJ1-2; D is ambiguous. Germline-derived CDR1 and CDR2 are MRHNA and SNTAGT. Trimming took off 4 bases at V and 5 bases at J, with 11 bases between the two ends. The CDR3 sequence is 13 residues long. CDR3 coding DNA: TGTGCCAGCAGTGGGGAATTCGGGTATGGCTACACCTTC. The encoded protein is CASSGEFGYGYTF.

The table lists this clonotype with a few counts. The V gene is TRBV20-1, the J gene TRBJ1-1; D not certain. The CDR3 has 11 residues. V lost 3 bases, J lost 11 bases, and 13 bases lay in between. Germline V CDR1 and CDR2: DFQATT, SNEGSKA (reference sequence). The CDR3 loop is CSASPSLKAFF. In DNA form, the CDR3 reads TGCAGTGCTAGCCCCTCTCTGAAGGCTTTCTTT.

This clonotype was counted only a few times. The CDR3, as DNA: TGTGCCAGCAGTGAAGCGGGAGGGAAGCAGTTCTTC. Protein product: CASSEAGGKQFF. The chain uses TRBV6-1 and TRBJ2-1; 7 nucleotides agree with TRBD2. With 0 bases clipped from V and 11 bases from J, the junction kept 1 base outside the gene matches. The CDR3 totals 12 residues. Germline V lookup: CDR1 MNHNS, CDR2 SASEGT.

The CDR3 DNA reads as TGTGCCAGTCGGCCGGACAGGGGAGACACTGAAGCTTTCTTT. Its translation: CASRPDRGDTEAFF. This chain joins TRBV2 and TRBJ1-1, with TRBD1 matching 9 bases. The CDR3 totals 14 residues. The germline V gene has CDR1 SNHLY and CDR2 FYNNEI. V shed 9 bases and J 3 bases; nucleotides not matched to a gene: 8.

This clonotype was counted a few times. V and J are TRBV29-1 and TRBJ1-4, with 7 nucleotides matching TRBD1. V was pared by 5 bases and J by 4 bases, with 7 bases of the junction left unmatched. CDR1 and CDR2 (germline): SQVTM, ANQGSEA. The CDR3 length is 14 residues. CDR3 loop: CSVISRDSNEKLFF. The CDR3 coding sequence is TGCAGCGTTATTTCGCGGGACAGTAATGAAAAACTGTTTTTT.

V is TRBV5-6 and J is TRBJ2-3, with D uncertain. CDR1 is SGHDT, CDR2 YYEEEE, per germline. The CDR3 has 14 amino acids. The V end was cut by 0 bases, the J end by 6 bases, with 11 bases between. The CDR3 reads CASSLAPEADTQYF. The DNA for the CDR3 is TGTGCCAGCAGCTTGGCCCCAGAAGCGGATACGCAGTATTTT. Looking up the rest from reference TRBV5-6 and TRBJ2-3 gives the full variable domain: DAGVTQSPTHLIKTRGQQVTLRCSPKSGHDTVSWYQQALGQGPQFIFQYYEEEERQRGNFPDRFSGHQFPNYSSELNVNALLLGDSALYLCASSLAPEADTQYFGPGTRLTVL.

This clonotype came up many times. The chain is built from TRBV5-1 and TRBJ1-1; the D is unclear. V lost 4 bases to trimming and J lost 1 base, with 14 bases between them. The CDR3 is made up of 15 amino acids. CDR1 and CDR2 from the germline V gene are SGHRS and YFSETQ. The CDR3 sequence is CASSPGGSWNTEAFF. CDR3 nucleotide sequence: TGCGCCAGCAGCCCCGGTGGATCGTGGAACACTGAAGCTTTCTTT.